This T cell receptor beta chain was captured by sequencing in a study of liver allograft versus peripheral blood T cells (dated by TCRdb to about 2020). Broadly, across the study: The study compared the T cell receptor repertoires present in transplanted livers with the repertoires present in the peripheral blood of liver transplant recipients.

TCRdb lists the instrument as Illumina MiSeq. TCRdb applied fastp at Q25 and MiXCR to the public reads, then kept only in-frame beta chains. Records with the same CDR3 protein are collapsed into one entry carrying the most frequent genes and DNA. This sample is represented by about 16,000 distinct CDR3 sequences; more than 20% of them were singletons. Clones ranked in the top ten supply roughly 12% of the sample. About this clonotype: No cognate antigen has been identified for it. Nothing much larger sits one base from this clone, and base qualities are not available.

The research as a whole found: The T cell receptor repertoires within liver allografts were reported to be different from the T cell receptor repertoires detected in peripheral blood.

The receptor comes from a human patient who had a liver transplant. Following transplantation, T cells from the graft donor may be among those present.

The DNA reads TGCAGTGCCCCGGACAGGTCCTACGAGCAGTACTTC. It codes for CSAPDRSYEQYF. The chain is encoded by TRBV20-1 joined to TRBJ2-7; TRBD1 aligns with 7 central bases. V ends up 6 bases short and J 1 base short, with an unmatched junction base count of 3. The CDR3 measures 12 amino acids from cysteine to phenylalanine. Kept here is only the CDR3 DNA, which spans 36 bases and is read in frame from base 1. The germline V gene (reference sequence) specifies DFQATT as CDR1 and SNEGSKA as CDR2.